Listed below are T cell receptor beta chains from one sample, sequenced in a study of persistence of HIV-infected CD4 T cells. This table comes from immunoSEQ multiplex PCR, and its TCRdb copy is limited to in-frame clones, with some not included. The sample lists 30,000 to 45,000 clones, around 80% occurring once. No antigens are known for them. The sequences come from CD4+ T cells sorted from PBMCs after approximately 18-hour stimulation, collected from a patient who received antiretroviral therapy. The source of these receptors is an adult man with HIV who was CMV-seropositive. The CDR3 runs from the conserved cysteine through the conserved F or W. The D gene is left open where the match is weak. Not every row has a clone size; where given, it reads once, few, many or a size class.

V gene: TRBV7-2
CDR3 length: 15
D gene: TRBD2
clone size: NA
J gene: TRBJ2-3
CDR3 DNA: TGTGCCAGCAGGACTAGCGGGGGGATATGGCCTACGCAGTATTTT
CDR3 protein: CASRTSGGIWPTQYF

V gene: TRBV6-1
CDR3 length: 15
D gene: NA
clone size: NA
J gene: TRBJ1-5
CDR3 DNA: TGTGCCAGCAGTGAAGCGCTTCAAACCTCCGGGCCCCAGCATTTT
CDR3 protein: CASSEALQTSGPQHF

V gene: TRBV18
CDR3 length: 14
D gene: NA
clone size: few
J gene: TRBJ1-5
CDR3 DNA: TGTGCCAGCTCACCCGTGAACAGCAATCAGCCCCAGCATTTT
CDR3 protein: CASSPVNSNQPQHF

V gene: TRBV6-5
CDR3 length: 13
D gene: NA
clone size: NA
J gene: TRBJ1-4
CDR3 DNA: TGTGCCAGCAGAACTTACACTAATGAAAAACTGTTTTTT
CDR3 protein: CASRTYTNEKLFF

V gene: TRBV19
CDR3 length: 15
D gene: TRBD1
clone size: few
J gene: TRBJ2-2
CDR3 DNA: TGTGCCAGTAATCCTCAGGGCAGGGGGCCCGGGGAGCTGTTTTTT
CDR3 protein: CASNPQGRGPGELFF

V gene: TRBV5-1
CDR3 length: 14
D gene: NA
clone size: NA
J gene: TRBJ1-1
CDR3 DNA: TGCGCCAGCAGCTGGGGAGGGGGTGCTACTGAAGCTTTCTTT
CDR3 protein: CASSWGGGATEAFF

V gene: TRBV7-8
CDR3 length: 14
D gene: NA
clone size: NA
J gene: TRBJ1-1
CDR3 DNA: TGTGCCAGCAGCTTACTAAGGCTGAACACTGAAGCTTTCTTT
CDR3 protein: CASSLLRLNTEAFF

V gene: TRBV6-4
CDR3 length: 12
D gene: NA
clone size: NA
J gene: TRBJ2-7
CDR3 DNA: TGTGCCAGCAGTGAAGGCAGGGGCGAGCAGTACTTC
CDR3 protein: CASSEGRGEQYF

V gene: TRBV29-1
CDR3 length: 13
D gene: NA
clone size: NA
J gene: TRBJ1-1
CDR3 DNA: TGCAGCGTTGTAGGGACACGGAACACTGAAGCTTTCTTT
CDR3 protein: CSVVGTRNTEAFF

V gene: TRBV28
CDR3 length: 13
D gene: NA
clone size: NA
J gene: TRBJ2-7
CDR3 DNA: TGTGCCAGCAGTCCCCCGGGACTGTGGGAGCAGTACTTC
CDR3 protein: CASSPPGLWEQYF

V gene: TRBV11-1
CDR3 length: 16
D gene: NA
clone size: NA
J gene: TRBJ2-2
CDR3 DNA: TGTGCCAGCAGTAAAAGGAAGGGGGTTAACACCGGGGAGCTGTTTTTT
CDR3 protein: CASSKRKGVNTGELFF

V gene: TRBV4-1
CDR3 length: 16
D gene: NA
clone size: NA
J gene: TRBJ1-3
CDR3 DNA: TGCGCCAGCAGCCAAGAGGGCAGGGGATACGGAAACACCATATATTTT
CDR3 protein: CASSQEGRGYGNTIYF

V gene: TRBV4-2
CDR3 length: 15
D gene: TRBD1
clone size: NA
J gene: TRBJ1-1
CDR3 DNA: TGTGCCAGCAGCCCGGGACAGGGGCCGAACACTGAAGCTTTCTTT
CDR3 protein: CASSPGQGPNTEAFF

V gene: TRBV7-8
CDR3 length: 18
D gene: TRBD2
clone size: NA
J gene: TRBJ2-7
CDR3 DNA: TGTGCCAGCAGCTTGGGACTAGCGGGGGGGAATCCAACCTACGAGCAGTACTTC
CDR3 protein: CASSLGLAGGNPTYEQYF

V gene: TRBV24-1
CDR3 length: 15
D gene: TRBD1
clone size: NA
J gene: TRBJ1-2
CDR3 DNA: TGTGCCACCAGTGCCCGGACAGGGGAAGACTATGGCTACACCTTC
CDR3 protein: CATSARTGEDYGYTF

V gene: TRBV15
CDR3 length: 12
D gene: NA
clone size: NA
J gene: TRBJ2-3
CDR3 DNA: TGTGCCACCAGCAGTTCGGAGGATACGCAGTATTTT
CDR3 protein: CATSSSEDTQYF

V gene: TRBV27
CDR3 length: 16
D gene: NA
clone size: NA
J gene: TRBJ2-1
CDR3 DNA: TGTGCCAGCAGTTTATCGAGAGGGGCGAAGGGGAATGAGCAGTTCTTC
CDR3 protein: CASSLSRGAKGNEQFF

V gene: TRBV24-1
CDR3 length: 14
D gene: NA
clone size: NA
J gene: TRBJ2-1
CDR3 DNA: TGTGCCACCAGTGACTTGGACCCCGGGAAGGCGCAATTCTTC
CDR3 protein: CATSDLDPGKAQFF

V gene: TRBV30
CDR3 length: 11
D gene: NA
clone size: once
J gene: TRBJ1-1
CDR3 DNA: TGTGCCTGGAGTCCAGGGCTTGAAGCTTTCTTT
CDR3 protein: CAWSPGLEAFF

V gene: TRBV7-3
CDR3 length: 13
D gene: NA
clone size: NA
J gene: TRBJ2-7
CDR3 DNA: TGTGCCAGCAGCTCCGGACCCGGGTACGAGCAGTACTTC
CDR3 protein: CASSSGPGYEQYF

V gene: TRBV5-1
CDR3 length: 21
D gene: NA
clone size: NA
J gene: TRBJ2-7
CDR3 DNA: TGCGCCAGCAGCTTGAGGGGCTTGTCGGACAGGGTTGTAGCGGGAGACTACGAGCAGTACTTC
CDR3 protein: CASSLRGLSDRVVAGDYEQYF

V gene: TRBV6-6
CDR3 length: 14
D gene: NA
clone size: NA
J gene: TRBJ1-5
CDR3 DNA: TGTGCCAGCAGTTTTGGCGGGGCAAATCAGCCCCAGCATTTT
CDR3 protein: CASSFGGANQPQHF

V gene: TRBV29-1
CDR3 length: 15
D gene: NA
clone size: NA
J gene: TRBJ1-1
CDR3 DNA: TGCAGCGTTAAAAGGCGGGGGGATATGAACACTGAAGCTTTCTTT
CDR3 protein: CSVKRRGDMNTEAFF

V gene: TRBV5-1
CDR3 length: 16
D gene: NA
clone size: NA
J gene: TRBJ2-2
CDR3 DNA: TGCGCCAGCCTGCCTGAGACAGGAATAAGGACCGGGGAGCTGTTTTTT
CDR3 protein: CASLPETGIRTGELFF

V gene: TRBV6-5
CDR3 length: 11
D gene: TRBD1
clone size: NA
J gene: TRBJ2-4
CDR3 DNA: TGTGCCAGCAGGTCGGGACAGGGACATTACTTC
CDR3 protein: CASRSGQGHYF

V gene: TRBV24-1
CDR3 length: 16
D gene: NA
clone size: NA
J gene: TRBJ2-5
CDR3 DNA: TGTGCCACCAGTGATCCTCAGACAGCCCAGGGAGAGACCCAGTACTTC
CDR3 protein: CATSDPQTAQGETQYF